Shown below are 15 T cell receptor beta chains from a single sample sequenced in a study of CXCR3-negative and CXCR3-positive naive CD8 T cells. UMI-labeled TRB cDNA libraries were prepared by 5' RACE. Each CDR3 protein gets one entry in TCRdb, which reprocessed the 5' RACE reads and gives no DNA. This sample carries about 23,000 distinct CDR3 sequences, with less than 5% going to the ten biggest clones. The sample consisted of naive CXCR3- CD8+ T cells from blood. Subset in this sample: CD45RO-CCR7+CD27+CD95- naive CD8+ T cells lacking CXCR3 (TNR3-). The receptor source for this set is a human donor in good health. Some clones in this sample may be carry-over from other donors' samples.

The chain combines TRBV6-5 with TRBJ1-3; lacking DNA, the TRBD1 call made by TCRdb goes unchecked. The V gene's germline CDR1 is MNHEY and CDR2 SVGAGI. The CDR3 has 14 residues. The CDR3 is CASPPGVPGNTIYF.

The chain uses TRBV29-1 and TRBJ1-2; TCRdb picks TRBD1, but there is no DNA to check that call. The CDR3 sequence is 11 residues long. Germline V gene data show CDR1 as SQVTM and CDR2 as ANQGSEA. CDR3: CSGGQGNGYTF.

J is TRBJ2-4 and V is TRBV28; TCRdb calls TRBD1, which cannot be checked without DNA. The CDR3 runs to 14 residues. Looked up from germline, CDR1 is MDHEN and CDR2 is SYDVKM. The CDR3 here is CASSPLRGKNIQYF.

This rearrangement joins TRBV7-3 to TRBJ2-5; TCRdb returns TRBD2, unconfirmable since there is no DNA. The CDR3 spans 17 residues. The germline V gene encodes CDR1 SGHTA and CDR2 FQGTGA. The CDR3: CASSSRTSGGDQETQYF.

The J gene is TRBJ2-5, the V gene TRBV6-2 or TRBV6-3; lacking DNA, the TRBD2 call made by TCRdb goes unchecked. The germline V gene encodes CDR1 MNHEY and CDR2 SVGEGT. The CDR3 is 17 residues long. CDR3 region: CASSVSGGAQLFETQYF.

The chain carries TRBV20-1 and TRBJ2-3; the TRBD1 assignment by TCRdb is unverifiable without DNA. The CDR3 spans 17 residues. Per germline, CDR1 DFQATT and CDR2 SNEGSKA (reference sequence). CDR3 in amino acids: CSARTRQGTTVTDTQYF.

The chain couples TRBV19 to TRBJ2-1. Germline values: CDR1 LNHDA, CDR2 SQIVND (reference sequence). The CDR3 spans 16 residues. The CDR3 region is CASRNLAGGFYNEQFF. Complete variable domain (other parts from reference TRBV19 and TRBJ2-1): DGGITQSPKYLFRKEGQNVTLSCEQNLNHDAMYWYRQDPGQGLRLIYYSQIVNDFQKGDIAEGYSVSREKKESFPLTVTSAQKNPTAFYLCASRNLAGGFYNEQFFGPGTRLTVL.

This CDR3 is CASSRYTGRLLLAKNIQYF. V gene TRBV18 combines with J gene TRBJ2-4; lacking DNA, the TRBD1 call made by TCRdb goes unchecked. The CDR3 has 19 residues. In germline, CDR1 is KGHSH, CDR2 LQKENI. Complete variable domain (other parts from reference TRBV18 and TRBJ2-4): NAGVMQNPRHLVRRRGQEARLRCSPMKGHSHVYWYRQLPEEGLKFMVYLQKENIIDESGMPKERFSAEFPKEGPSILRIQQVVRGDSAAYFCASSRYTGRLLLAKNIQYFGAGTRLSVL.

The J gene is TRBJ1-4, the V gene TRBV29-1. Per the germline V gene, CDR1 is SQVTM and CDR2 is ANQGSEA. The CDR3 runs to 15 residues. This CDR3 reads CSVEIRGIRGEKLFF. The full variable domain, its missing parts supplied by reference TRBV29-1 and TRBJ1-4, is SAVISQKPSRDICQRGTSLTIQCQVDSQVTMMFWYRQQPGQSLTLIATANQGSEATYESGFVIDKFPISRPNLTFSTLTVSNMSPEDSSIYLCSVEIRGIRGEKLFFGSGTQLSVL.

The chain joins TRBV4-3 to TRBJ2-1; TCRdb outputs TRBD1, but without DNA this stays unchecked. The CDR3 runs to 17 residues. CDR1 is LGHNA and CDR2 is YSLEER in the germline V gene. The CDR3 sequence: CASSPGARAPPYNEQFF.

This chain joins TRBV19 and TRBJ1-1. CDR3 length equals 14 residues. The germline V gene has CDR1 LNHDA and CDR2 SQIVND (reference sequence). The CDR3 sequence is CASSIMDQNTEAFF.

V and J are TRBV9 and TRBJ2-7. CDR3 length equals 14 residues. Germline CDR1 SGDLS, CDR2 YYNGEE. CDR3: CASSGQGLPYEQYF.

This chain links TRBV6-6 with TRBJ2-2. CDR1 MNHNY and CDR2 SVGAGI come from the germline V gene (reference sequence). The CDR3 is 15 residues long. CDR3: CASSHTLESGGELFF.

The V and J genes are TRBV25-1 and TRBJ2-3. The CDR3 covers 14 residues. Germline-derived CDR1 and CDR2 are MGHDK and SYGVNS. CDR3 region: CASMPIAYTDTQYF.

The rearrangement links TRBV7-2 to TRBJ2-1. The germline CDR1 and CDR2 sequences are SGHTA and FQGNSA. CDR3 size: 15 residues. The CDR3 spells CASSNLGYIYNEQFF. The variable domain in full, completed from reference TRBV7-2 and TRBJ2-1, reads GAGVSQSPSNKVTEKGKDVELRCDPISGHTALYWYRQSLGQGLEFLIYFQGNSAPDKSGLPSDRFSAERTGGSVSTLTIQRTQQEDSAVYLCASSNLGYIYNEQFFGPGTRLTVL.